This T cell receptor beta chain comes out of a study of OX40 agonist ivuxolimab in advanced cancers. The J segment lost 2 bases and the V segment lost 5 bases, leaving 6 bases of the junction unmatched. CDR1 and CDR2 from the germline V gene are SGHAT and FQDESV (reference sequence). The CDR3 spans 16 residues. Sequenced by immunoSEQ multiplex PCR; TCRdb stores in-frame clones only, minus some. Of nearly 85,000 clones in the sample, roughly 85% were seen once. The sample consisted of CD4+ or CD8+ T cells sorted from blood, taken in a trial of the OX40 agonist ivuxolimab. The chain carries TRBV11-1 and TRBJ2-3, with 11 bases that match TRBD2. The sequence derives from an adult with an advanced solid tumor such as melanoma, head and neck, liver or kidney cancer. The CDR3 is CASSTVAGGNTDTQYF. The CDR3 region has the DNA TGTGCCAGCAGCACCGTAGCGGGGGGGAACACAGATACGCAGTATTTT.